The 25 T cell receptor beta chains in this list originate from one sample, sequenced in a study of blood T cell repertoires in COVID-19. The data were produced by immunoSEQ multiplex PCR, yet TCRdb's version contains in-frame clones alone and is incomplete. The table includes approximately 290,000 clones, about nine tenths detected once. Material for sequencing was peripheral blood. Receptors originate from a woman in her sixties with acute or convalescent COVID-19.

This chain uses TRBV5-1 with TRBJ2-3; weak D call: TRBD2 (6 bases). The germline V and J ends were trimmed by 4 bases and 4 bases, with 22 bases remaining between them. The germline V gene encodes CDR1 SGHRS and CDR2 YFSETQ. CDR3 length: 17 amino acids. The CDR3 DNA reads as TGCGCCAGCAGCGCGGACGGGAGCCAGGGCTTGGCAGATACGCAGTATTTT. Translating it yields CASSADGSQGLADTQYF.

This chain joins TRBV18 and TRBJ1-2, with D maybe TRBD1 (5 bases). Germline V lookup: CDR1 KGHSH, CDR2 LQKENI. V shed 4 bases and J shed 2 bases, with 14 bases lying between them. The CDR3 is 15 amino acids. The CDR3 loop is CASSLMDTENYGYTF. Here the CDR3 DNA reads TGTGCCAGCTCACTCATGGACACCGAGAACTATGGCTACACCTTC.

The rearrangement joins TRBV19 to TRBJ1-5; D remains ambiguous. Germline CDR1 LNHDA, CDR2 SQIVND (reference sequence). The CDR3 spans 15 residues. V lost 6 bases to trimming and J lost 5 bases, with 17 bases between them. The CDR3 coding sequence is TGTGCCAGTAGACGGGAAGACGGGCTGTATCAGCCCCAGCATTTT. Translation: CASRREDGLYQPQHF.

The chain carries TRBV27 and TRBJ2-2; TRBD2 matches at 10 bases. The CDR3 consists of 17 residues. The germline V gene has CDR1 MNHEY and CDR2 SMNVEV (reference sequence). The junction had 15 bases not matched to a gene; V was cut back by 7 bases and J by 7 bases. The CDR3 DNA is TGTGCCAGCACTACTTCCTTGCTAGCGGGAGAGAACGGGGAGCTGTTTTTT. This gives the protein CASTTSLLAGENGELFF.

The DNA of the CDR3 is TGTGCCATCTGGCGGGGGGGCCACAATGAGCAGTTCTTC. This sequence encodes CAIWRGGHNEQFF. This rearrangement joins TRBV10-3 to TRBJ2-1; 9 bases fit TRBD2. This CDR3 region has 13 residues. Germline-derived CDR1 and CDR2 are ENHRY and SYGVKD. Trimming took 8 bases from V and 5 from J; bases not matched to a gene: 4.

The rearrangement joins TRBV2 to TRBJ2-7; perhaps TRBD1 as D (6 bases). The V and J ends lost 7 bases and 2 bases respectively, with 18 bases between them. The CDR3 sequence is 15 residues long. Germline CDR1 SNHLY, CDR2 FYNNEI. CDR3 nucleotide sequence: TGTGCCAGCACCCTCAGTTTAGAGGGGGCCTACGAGCAGTACTTC. Encoded protein: CASTLSLEGAYEQYF.

CDR3 residues: CASSRDRFSTEAFF. In DNA, the CDR3 is TGTGCCAGCAGCCGAGACAGGTTTAGCACTGAAGCTTTCTTT. The V call is TRBV14, the J call TRBJ1-1; a weak D match, TRBD1 (6 bases). The CDR3 is 14 amino acids. In germline, CDR1 is SGHDN, CDR2 FVKESK. Deletions cut 4 bases from V and 4 bases from J, with 13 bases between.

The V and J genes are TRBV28 and TRBJ2-7; TRBD2 is a possible D gene (6 bases). CDR1 and CDR2 (germline): MDHEN, SYDVKM. V was cut by 6 bases and J by 1 base, with 7 bases left in between. The CDR3 runs 12 residues. The CDR3 loop reads CASSGRSYEQYF. The CDR3 nucleotides are TGTGCCAGCAGCGGGAGATCCTACGAGCAGTACTTC.

V gene TRBV5-4 combines with J gene TRBJ2-7; 11 nucleotides line up with TRBD2. The CDR3 contains 16 residues. Germline V lookup: CDR1 SGHNT, CDR2 YYREEE (reference sequence). Trimming at V came to 4 bases and at J to 4 bases, leaving 10 bases not matched to a gene. CDR3 nucleotide sequence: TGTGCCAGCAGCCCATCTTTACTAGCGGGAGTATACGAGCAGTACTTC. It specifies CASSPSLLAGVYEQYF.

The chain is built from TRBV18 and TRBJ1-1; 7 bases map to TRBD1. This CDR3 region has 16 residues. CDR1 and CDR2 (germline): KGHSH, LQKENI. The ends lost 3 bases at V and 5 bases at J; junction bases unmatched: 12. Here the CDR3 DNA reads TGTGCCAGCTCACCCAAGGCGCCACAGGGGCGGACTGAAGCTTTCTTT. Translation: CASSPKAPQGRTEAFF.

The gene calls are TRBV4-1 and TRBJ2-7; no definite D call. Germline assignment: CDR1 MGHRA and CDR2 YSYEKL. The CDR3 has 15 amino acids. With 5 bases removed from V and 0 bases from J, the gap between germline ends came to 14 bases. CDR3 in DNA: TGCGCCAGCAGCATCCTCGAGAAAAGCTCCTACGAGCAGTACTTC. It translates to CASSILEKSSYEQYF.

The chain carries TRBV7-9 and TRBJ1-1; D uncertain. The V gene's germline CDR1 is SEHNR and CDR2 FQNEAQ (reference sequence). Between the trimmed V and J ends, which lost 3 bases and 5 bases, there was a span of 13 bases. The CDR3 runs to 14 residues. The CDR3 sequence is CASSFRVRGTEAFF. The CDR3 DNA reads as TGTGCCAGCAGCTTTCGGGTTCGAGGGACTGAAGCTTTCTTT.

The chain is built from TRBV5-1 and TRBJ2-7; D might be TRBD1 (6 bases). Germline V lookup: CDR1 SGHRS, CDR2 YFSETQ. V gave up 0 bases and J gave up 0 bases, with 13 bases separating them. The CDR3 is 16 amino acids. The CDR3 coding sequence is TGCGCCAGCAGCTTGGCACTGGGACACGACTCCTACGAGCAGTACTTC. It translates to CASSLALGHDSYEQYF. Together with reference TRBV5-1 and TRBJ2-7, the CDR3 gives the full variable domain: KAGVTQTPRYLIKTRGQQVTLSCSPISGHRSVSWYQQTPGQGLQFLFEYFSETQRNKGNFPGRFSGRQFSNSRSEMNVSTLELGDSALYLCASSLALGHDSYEQYFGPGTRLTVT.

The chain links TRBV4-3 to TRBJ2-7; a weak D match, TRBD2 (5 bases). The germline V gene encodes CDR1 LGHNA and CDR2 YSLEER. V was trimmed by 6 bases and J by 0 bases, leaving 9 bases between them. The CDR3 is 13 residues long. CDR3 region: CASRGDGSYEQYF. The CDR3 DNA reads TGCGCCAGCAGGGGAGACGGCTCCTACGAGCAGTACTTC.

The CDR3 region is CASSFLQGEKLFF. The CDR3 DNA reads TGTGCCAGCAGCTTCCTACAGGGTGAAAAACTGTTTTTT. V usage is TRBV28 and J usage is TRBJ1-4; tentatively, D is TRBD1 (6 bases). The V end lost 6 bases, the J end lost 7 bases, and 12 bases lay between the germline ends. Germline V gene data show CDR1 as MDHEN and CDR2 as SYDVKM. This CDR3 region has 13 residues.

The J gene is TRBJ2-7, the V gene TRBV28; D is undetermined. The germline V and J ends were trimmed by 6 bases and 2 bases, with 8 bases remaining between them. CDR1 and CDR2 from the germline V gene are MDHEN and SYDVKM. The CDR3 runs to 12 residues. The CDR3 here is CASSSGPYEQYF. As DNA, the CDR3 is TGTGCCAGCAGCTCCGGTCCCTACGAGCAGTACTTC.

The chain couples TRBV6-2 or TRBV6-3 to TRBJ1-3; unclear D gene. The V and J ends lost 2 bases and 3 bases respectively, with 11 bases between them. The germline V gene has CDR1 MNHEY and CDR2 SVGEGT. The CDR3 runs to 15 residues. CDR3 sequence (DNA): TGTGCCAGCAGTTACGGAGGCGCTCTTGGAAACACCATATATTTT. It codes for CASSYGGALGNTIYF.

The genes are TRBV7-2 and TRBJ2-1; TRBD2 might be the D (5 bases). The CDR3 loop spans 15 amino acids. Germline CDR1 and CDR2: SGHTA and FQGNSA. V lost 1 base and J 9 bases, leaving 16 bases between the germline ends. In nucleotides, the CDR3 is TGTGCCAGCAGCTTAGGGCACGGGGTCTTCTCTGAGCAGTTCTTC. This gives the protein CASSLGHGVFSEQFF.

The V gene is TRBV18, the J gene TRBJ1-5; D unclear. CDR1 KGHSH and CDR2 LQKENI come from the germline V gene. The V end lost 5 bases, the J end lost 1 base, and 12 bases lay between the germline ends. The CDR3 has 15 residues. The CDR3 reads CASSTSTRSNQPQHF. CDR3 nucleotides: TGTGCCAGCTCAACATCGACAAGGAGCAATCAGCCCCAGCATTTT. Combining the CDR3 with reference TRBV18 and TRBJ1-5 gives the whole variable domain NAGVMQNPRHLVRRRGQEARLRCSPMKGHSHVYWYRQLPEEGLKFMVYLQKENIIDESGMPKERFSAEFPKEGPSILRIQQVVRGDSAAYFCASSTSTRSNQPQHFGDGTRLSIL.

J is TRBJ2-5 and V is TRBV20-1; D not certain. This CDR3 region has 11 residues. From germline, CDR1 is DFQATT and CDR2 SNEGSKA (reference sequence). In nucleotides, the CDR3 is TGCAGCCCTTATGAGGAAGAGACCCAGTACTTC. It encodes CSPYEEETQYF.

V gene TRBV7-3 combines with J gene TRBJ1-6; the match to TRBD1 covers 9 bases. V shed 0 bases, J shed 6 bases, and the junction held 3 bases outside the gene matches. The germline V gene has CDR1 SGHTA and CDR2 FQGTGA. The CDR3 runs 16 residues. In nucleotides, the CDR3 is TGTGCCAGCAGCTTAACGGGACAGGGACTTAATTCACCCCTCCACTTT. Protein: CASSLTGQGLNSPLHF.

The chain has TRBV24-1 and TRBJ2-5; D possibly corresponds to TRBD2 (6 bases). The CDR3 is 15 amino acids. Trimming cost V 1 base and J 5 bases, with 13 bases left between them. The germline CDR1 and CDR2 sequences are KGHDR and SFDVKD. Written as DNA, the CDR3 is TGTGCCACCAGTGATTTTCTGGACTATCGGGAGACCCAGTACTTC. Translating it yields CATSDFLDYRETQYF.

The V and J genes are TRBV29-1 and TRBJ2-7; D gene ambiguous. Per germline, CDR1 SQVTM and CDR2 ANQGSEA. This CDR3 has 13 residues. The ends were cut back, 5 bases at V and 0 bases at J, with 11 bases in the middle. CDR3 loop: CSVRVVNSYEQYF. The CDR3 DNA reads TGCAGCGTTCGAGTCGTGAACTCCTACGAGCAGTACTTC.

This sequence joins TRBV28 and TRBJ2-3; D unclear. Trimming cost V 3 bases and J 6 bases, with 22 bases left between them. The germline CDR1 and CDR2 sequences are MDHEN and SYDVKM. The CDR3 consists of 17 residues. The CDR3 reads CASSFRDEITYGDTQYF. In nucleotides, the CDR3 is TGTGCCAGCAGTTTTAGAGATGAAATAACGTATGGTGATACGCAGTATTTT.

This clone is a singleton in its sample. V and J are TRBV18 and TRBJ1-4; TRBD1 matches 8 bases. This CDR3 has 18 amino acids. CDR1 and CDR2 (germline): KGHSH, LQKENI. With 3 bases clipped from V and 2 bases from J, the junction kept 11 bases outside the gene matches. Written as DNA, the CDR3 is TGTGCCAGCTCACCCAATCTAATTAGACAGGGGACTAATGAAAAACTGTTTTTT. Its protein is CASSPNLIRQGTNEKLFF.